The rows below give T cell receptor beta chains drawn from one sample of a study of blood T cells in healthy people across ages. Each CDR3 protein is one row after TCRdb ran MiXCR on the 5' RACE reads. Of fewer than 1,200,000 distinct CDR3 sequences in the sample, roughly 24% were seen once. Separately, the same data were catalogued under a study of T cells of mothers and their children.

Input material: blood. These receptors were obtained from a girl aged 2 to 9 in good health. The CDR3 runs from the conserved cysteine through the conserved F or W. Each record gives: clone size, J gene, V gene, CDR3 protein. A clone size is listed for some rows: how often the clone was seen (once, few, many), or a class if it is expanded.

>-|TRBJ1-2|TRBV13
CASSLTGTGMAF
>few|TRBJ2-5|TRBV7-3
CASSKQDGTQYF
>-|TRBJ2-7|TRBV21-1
CASSEKGYRYEQYF
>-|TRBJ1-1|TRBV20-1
CSARANFGRGRGTEAFF
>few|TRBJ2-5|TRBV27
CASSLFLWREGALRETQYF
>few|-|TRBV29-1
CSALPTDRGGEQYF
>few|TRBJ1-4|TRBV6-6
CASSYYTGSEKLFF
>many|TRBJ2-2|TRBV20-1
CSARDVAAGLTGELFF
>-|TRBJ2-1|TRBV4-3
CASSQEEGQGYNEQFF
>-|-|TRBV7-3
CASSPRGQDNEQFF
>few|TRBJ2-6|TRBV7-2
CASSSRGRGFSGANVLTF
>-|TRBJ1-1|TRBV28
CASTGGEISNTEAFF
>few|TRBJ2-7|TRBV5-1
CASSLERPPDSYEQYF
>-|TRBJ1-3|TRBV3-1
CASSPGTPGNTIYF
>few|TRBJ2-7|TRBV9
CASSAREAGGRYEQYF
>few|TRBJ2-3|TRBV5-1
CASSLGGVSTDTQYF
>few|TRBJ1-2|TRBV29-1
CSVDWGYGYTF
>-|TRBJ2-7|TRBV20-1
CSALTGGYEQYF
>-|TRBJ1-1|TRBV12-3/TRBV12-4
CASSPGGAGPPEAFF
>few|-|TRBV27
CASSLRDRFVYEQFF
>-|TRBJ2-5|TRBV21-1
CASSKAPLWSGDQETQYF
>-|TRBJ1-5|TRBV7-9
CARSPGGTAHQPQHF
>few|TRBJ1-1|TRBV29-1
CSATRQNTEAFF
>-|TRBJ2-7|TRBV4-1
CASSQRSVTHEQYF
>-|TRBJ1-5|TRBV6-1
CASSAPGPQPQHF
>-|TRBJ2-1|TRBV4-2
CASSRPPGGSNEQFF
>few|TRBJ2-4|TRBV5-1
CASSFEPGQTNIQYF